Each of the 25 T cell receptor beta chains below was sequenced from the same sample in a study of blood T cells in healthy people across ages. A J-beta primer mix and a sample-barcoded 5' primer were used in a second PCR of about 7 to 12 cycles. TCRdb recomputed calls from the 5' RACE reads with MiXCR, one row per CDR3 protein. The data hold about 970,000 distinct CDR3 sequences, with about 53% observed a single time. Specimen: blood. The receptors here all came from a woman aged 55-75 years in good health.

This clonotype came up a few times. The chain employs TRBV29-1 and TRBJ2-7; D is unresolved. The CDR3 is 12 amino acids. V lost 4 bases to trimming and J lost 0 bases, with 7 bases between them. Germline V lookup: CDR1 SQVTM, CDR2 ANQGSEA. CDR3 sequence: CSVGLSSYEQYF. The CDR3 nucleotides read TGCAGCGTTGGATTGTCCTCCTACGAGCAGTACTTC.

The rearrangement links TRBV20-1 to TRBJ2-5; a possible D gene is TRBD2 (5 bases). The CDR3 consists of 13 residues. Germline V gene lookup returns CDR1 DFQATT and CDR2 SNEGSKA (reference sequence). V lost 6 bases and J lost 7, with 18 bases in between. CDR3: CSAVKQARGTQYF. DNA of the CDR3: TGCAGTGCCGTAAAGCAGGCCCGGGGGACCCAGTACTTC.

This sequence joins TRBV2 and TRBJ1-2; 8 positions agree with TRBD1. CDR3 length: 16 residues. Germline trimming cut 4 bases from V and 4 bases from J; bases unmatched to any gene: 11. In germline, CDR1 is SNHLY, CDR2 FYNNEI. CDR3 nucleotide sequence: TGTGCCAGCAGTGTTAGGACAGGGTCGTTGGGCTATGGCTACACCTTC. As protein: CASSVRTGSLGYGYTF.

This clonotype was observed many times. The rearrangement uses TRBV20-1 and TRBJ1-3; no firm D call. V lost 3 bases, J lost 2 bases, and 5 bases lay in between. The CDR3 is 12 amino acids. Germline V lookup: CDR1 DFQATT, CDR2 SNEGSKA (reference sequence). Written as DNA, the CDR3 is TGCAGTGCTAGTGGGCCTGGAAACACCATATATTTT. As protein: CSASGPGNTIYF.

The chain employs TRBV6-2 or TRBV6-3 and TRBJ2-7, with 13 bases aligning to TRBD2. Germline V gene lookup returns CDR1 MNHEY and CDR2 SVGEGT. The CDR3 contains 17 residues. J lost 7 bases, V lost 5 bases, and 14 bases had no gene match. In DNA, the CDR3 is TGTGCCAGCAGTCGACGGACTAGCGGGAGTATAGGGAATGAGCAGTACTTC. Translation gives CASSRRTSGSIGNEQYF.

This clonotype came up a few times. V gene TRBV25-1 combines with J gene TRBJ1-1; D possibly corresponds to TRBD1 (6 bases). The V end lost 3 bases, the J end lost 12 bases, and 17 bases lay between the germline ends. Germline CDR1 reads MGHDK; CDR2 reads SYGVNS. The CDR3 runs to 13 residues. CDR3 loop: CASSDFGGTIPFF. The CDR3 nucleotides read TGTGCCAGCAGTGATTTTGGCGGGACAATCCCTTTCTTT. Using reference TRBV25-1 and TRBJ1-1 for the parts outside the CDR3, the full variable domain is EADIYQTPRYLVIGTGKKITLECSQTMGHDKMYWYQQDPGMELHLIHYSYGVNSTEKGDLSSESTVSRIRTEHFPLTLESARPSHTSQYLCASSDFGGTIPFFGQGTRLTVV.

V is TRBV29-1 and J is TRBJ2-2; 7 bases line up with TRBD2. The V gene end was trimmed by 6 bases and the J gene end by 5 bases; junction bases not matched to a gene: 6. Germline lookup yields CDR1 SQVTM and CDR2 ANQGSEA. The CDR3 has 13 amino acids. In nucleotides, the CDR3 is TGCAGCGTAACCTCCGGGGGGACCGGGGAGCTGTTTTTT. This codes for CSVTSGGTGELFF.

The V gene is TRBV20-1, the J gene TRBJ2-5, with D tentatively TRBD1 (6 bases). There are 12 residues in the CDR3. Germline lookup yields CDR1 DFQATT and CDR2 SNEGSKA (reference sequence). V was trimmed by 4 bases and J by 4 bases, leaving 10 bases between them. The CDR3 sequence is CSANTGLETQYF. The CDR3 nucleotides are TGCAGTGCTAACACAGGGTTAGAGACCCAGTACTTC.

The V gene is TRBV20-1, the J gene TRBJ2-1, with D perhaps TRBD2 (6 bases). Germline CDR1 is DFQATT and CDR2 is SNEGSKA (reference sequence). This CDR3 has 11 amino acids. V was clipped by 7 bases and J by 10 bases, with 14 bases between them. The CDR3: CSVGLAREQFF. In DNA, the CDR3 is TGCAGTGTGGGACTGGCAAGGGAGCAGTTCTTC.

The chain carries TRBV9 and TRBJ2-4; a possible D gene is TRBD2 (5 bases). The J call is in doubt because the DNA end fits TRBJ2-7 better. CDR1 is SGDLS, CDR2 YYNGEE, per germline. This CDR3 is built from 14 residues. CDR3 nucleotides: TGTGCCAGCAGCCCACGGACTGGTCTCTCCGAGCAGTACTTC. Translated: CASSPRTGLSEQYF.

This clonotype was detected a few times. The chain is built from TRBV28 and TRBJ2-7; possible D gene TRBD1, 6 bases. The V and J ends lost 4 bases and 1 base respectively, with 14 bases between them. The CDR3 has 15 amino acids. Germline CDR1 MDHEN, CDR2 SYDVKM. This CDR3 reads CASSSLGAGSYEQYF. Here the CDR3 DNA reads TGTGCCAGCAGTTCTCTGGGGGCTGGGTCCTACGAGCAGTACTTC.

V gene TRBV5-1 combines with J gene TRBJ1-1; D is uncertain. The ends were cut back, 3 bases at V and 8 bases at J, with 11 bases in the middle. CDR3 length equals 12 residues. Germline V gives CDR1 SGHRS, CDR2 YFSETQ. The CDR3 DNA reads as TGCGCCAGCAGCTGGGCCCCATGGGAAGCTTTCTTT. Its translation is CASSWAPWEAFF.

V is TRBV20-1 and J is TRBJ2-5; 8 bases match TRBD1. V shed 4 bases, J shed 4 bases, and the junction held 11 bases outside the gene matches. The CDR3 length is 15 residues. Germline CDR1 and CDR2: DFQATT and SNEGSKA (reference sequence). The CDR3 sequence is CSAIRQQGVLETQYF. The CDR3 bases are TGCAGTGCTATCCGTCAACAGGGGGTCCTAGAGACCCAGTACTTC.

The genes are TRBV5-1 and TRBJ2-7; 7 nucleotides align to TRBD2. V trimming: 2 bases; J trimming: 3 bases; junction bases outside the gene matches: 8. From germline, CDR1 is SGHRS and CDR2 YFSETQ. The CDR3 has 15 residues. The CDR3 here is CASSFAGGSLYEQYF. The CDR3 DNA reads TGCGCCAGCAGCTTCGCGGGCGGGAGCCTCTACGAGCAGTACTTC.

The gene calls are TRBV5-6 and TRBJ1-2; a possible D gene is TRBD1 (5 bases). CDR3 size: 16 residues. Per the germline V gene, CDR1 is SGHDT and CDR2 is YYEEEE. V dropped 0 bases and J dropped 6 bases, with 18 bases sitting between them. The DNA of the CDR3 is TGTGCCAGCAGCTTGGGAGGGGCCCGGACCTCTCATGGCTACACCTTC. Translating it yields CASSLGGARTSHGYTF.

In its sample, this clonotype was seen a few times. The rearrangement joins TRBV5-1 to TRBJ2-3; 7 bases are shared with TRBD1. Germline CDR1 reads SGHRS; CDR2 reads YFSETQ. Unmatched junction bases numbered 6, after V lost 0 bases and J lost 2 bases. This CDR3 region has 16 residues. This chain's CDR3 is CASSLEDRPYTDTQYF. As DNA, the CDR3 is TGCGCCAGCAGCTTGGAGGACAGGCCCTACACAGATACGCAGTATTTT.

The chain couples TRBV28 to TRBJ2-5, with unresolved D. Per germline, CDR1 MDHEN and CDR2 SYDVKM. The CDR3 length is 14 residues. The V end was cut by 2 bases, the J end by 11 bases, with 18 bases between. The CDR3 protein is CASSLPSAKNEQYF. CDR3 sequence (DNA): TGTGCCAGCAGTTTACCCTCGGCTAAAAATGAGCAGTACTTC.

Here the CDR3 reads CASSLGQASSTDTQYF. In DNA form, the CDR3 reads TGTGCCAGCAGCTTAGGACAAGCGTCTAGCACAGATACGCAGTATTTT. The chain uses TRBV11-2 and TRBJ2-3; no clear D. The germline CDR1 and CDR2 sequences are SGHAT and FQNNGV. Trimming removed 1 base at V and 0 bases at J, with 11 bases between. The CDR3 is made up of 16 amino acids.

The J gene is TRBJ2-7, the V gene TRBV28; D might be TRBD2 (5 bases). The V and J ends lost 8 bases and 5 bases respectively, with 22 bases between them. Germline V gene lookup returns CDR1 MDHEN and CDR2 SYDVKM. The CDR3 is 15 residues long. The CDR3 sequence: CASSGRGTGIHEQYF. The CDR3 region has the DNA TGTGCCAGCTCCGGACGGGGAACGGGTATACACGAGCAGTACTTC.

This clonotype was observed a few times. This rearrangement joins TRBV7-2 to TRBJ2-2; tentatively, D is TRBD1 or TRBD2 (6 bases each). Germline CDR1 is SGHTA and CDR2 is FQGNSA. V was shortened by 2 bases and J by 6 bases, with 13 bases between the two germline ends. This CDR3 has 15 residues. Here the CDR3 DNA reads TGTGCCAGCAGCTTATCTACCGGGGGCGCCGGGGAGCTGTTTTTT. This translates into CASSLSTGGAGELFF.

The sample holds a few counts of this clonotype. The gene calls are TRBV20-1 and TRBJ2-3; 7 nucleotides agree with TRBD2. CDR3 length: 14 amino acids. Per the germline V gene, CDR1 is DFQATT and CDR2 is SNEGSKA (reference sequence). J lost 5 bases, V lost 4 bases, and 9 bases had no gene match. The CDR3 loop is CSATGTSGGDTQYF. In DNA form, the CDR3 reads TGCAGTGCTACCGGGACCTCGGGGGGAGATACGCAGTATTTT.

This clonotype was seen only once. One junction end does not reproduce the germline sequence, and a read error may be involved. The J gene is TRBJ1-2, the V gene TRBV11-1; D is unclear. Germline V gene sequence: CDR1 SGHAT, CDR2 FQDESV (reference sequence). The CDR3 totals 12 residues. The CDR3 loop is CPSSLGKDGYTF. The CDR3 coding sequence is TGTCCCAGCAGCTTGGGGAAGGATGGCTACACCTTC. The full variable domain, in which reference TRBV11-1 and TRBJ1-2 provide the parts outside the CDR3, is EAEVAQSPRYKITEKSQAVAFWCDPISGHATLYWYRQILGQGPELLVQFQDESVVDDSQLPKDRFSAERLKGVDSTLKIQPAELGDSAMYLCPSSLGKDGYTFGSGTRLTVV.

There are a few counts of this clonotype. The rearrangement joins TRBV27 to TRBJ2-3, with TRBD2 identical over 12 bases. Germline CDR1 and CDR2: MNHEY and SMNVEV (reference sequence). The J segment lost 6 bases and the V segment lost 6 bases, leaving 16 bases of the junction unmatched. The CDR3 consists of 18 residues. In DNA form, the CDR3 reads TGTGCCAGCAGCGGGCTAGCGGGAGGGCCCAACAGGTGGGATACGCAGTATTTT. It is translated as CASSGLAGGPNRWDTQYF.

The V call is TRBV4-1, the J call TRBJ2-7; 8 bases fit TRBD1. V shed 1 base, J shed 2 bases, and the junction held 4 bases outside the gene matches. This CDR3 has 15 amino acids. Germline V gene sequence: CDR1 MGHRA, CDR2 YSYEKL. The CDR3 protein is CASSQGPGQAYEQYF. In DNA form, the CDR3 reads TGCGCCAGCAGCCAAGGACCGGGACAGGCCTACGAGCAGTACTTC.

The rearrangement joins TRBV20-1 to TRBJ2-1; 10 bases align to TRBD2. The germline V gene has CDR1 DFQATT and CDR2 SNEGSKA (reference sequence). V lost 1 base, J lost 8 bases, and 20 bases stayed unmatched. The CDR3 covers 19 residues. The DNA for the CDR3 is TGCAGTGCTAGAGTTGGTCGGGGCACGGCTAGCGGGAGTGTCGATGAGCAGTTCTTC. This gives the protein CSARVGRGTASGSVDEQFF.